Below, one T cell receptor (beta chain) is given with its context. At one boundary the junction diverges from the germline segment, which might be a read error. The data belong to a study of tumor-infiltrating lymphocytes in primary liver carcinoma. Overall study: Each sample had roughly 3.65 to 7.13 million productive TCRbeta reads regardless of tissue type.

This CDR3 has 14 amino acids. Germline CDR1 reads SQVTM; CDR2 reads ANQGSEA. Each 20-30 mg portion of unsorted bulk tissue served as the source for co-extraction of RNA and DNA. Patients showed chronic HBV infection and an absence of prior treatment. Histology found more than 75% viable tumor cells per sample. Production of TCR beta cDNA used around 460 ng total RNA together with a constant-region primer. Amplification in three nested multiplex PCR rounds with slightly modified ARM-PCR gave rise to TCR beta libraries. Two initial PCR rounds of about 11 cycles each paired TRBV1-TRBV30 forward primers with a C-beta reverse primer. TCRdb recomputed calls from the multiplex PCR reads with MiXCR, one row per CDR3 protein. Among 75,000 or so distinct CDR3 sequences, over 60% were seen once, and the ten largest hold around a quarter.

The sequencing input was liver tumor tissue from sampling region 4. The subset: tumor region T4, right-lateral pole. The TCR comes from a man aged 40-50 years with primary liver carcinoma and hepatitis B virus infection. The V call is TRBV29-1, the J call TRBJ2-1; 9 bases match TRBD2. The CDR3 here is CSVPTSGKYNKQFF. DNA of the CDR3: TGCAGCGTTCCGACTAGCGGCAAGTACAATAAGCAGTTCTTC.